Reported below is one TCR beta chain. Its antigen is not identified. The data were taken from a study of OX40 agonist ivuxolimab in advanced cancers. Overall study: At about 81% male, the cohort had a mean age of approximately 60 years, ranging from roughly 20 to 85.

V was pared by 1 base and J by 1 base, with 5 bases between. The CDR3 has 13 residues. CDR1 SGHAT and CDR2 FQNNGV come from the germline V gene. Points from the study as a whole: In CD8+ T cells, expanded clones were on average more numerous than in CD4+. Clonal expansion was seen in CD4+ and CD8+ blood T cells by week 6 at 0.1 to 3.0 mg/kg.

TCRdb's copy holds only in-frame clones and misses some; the assay was immunoSEQ multiplex PCR. The repertoire consists of 45,000 or so clones, with roughly 93% occurring once and the leading ten covering roughly a fifth. The sample here was CD4+ or CD8+ T cells sorted from blood, taken in a trial of the OX40 agonist ivuxolimab. The chain uses TRBV11-2 and TRBJ2-7; D unclear. This TCR was sampled from an adult with an advanced solid tumor such as melanoma, head and neck, liver or kidney cancer. CDR3 sequence reads: CASSLGSSYEQYF. In DNA, the CDR3 is TGTGCCAGCAGCTTAGGGTCTTCCTACGAGCAGTACTTC. The full variable domain, with the rest looked up from reference TRBV11-2 and TRBJ2-7, is EAGVAQSPRYKIIEKRQSVAFWCNPISGHATLYWYQQILGQGPKLLIQFQNNGVVDDSQLPKDRFSAERLKGVDSTLKIQPAKLEDSAVYLCASSLGSSYEQYFGPGTRLTVT.